The table lists the clone carrying this T cell receptor beta chain with many counts. This entry belongs to a study of T cells in Graves' hyperthyroidism and ophthalmopathy. Patients aged 18 to 65 had newly diagnosed hyperthyroidism of under 2 months' duration. The PBMCs had their origin in 7.5 to 10 ml of fresh peripheral blood. RNA transcripts were the template for amplifying TCR beta CDR3 regions. The HTBI set primed first-round TCR CDR3 RT-PCR. TCRdb itself ran the multiplex PCR reads through MiXCR, one entry per CDR3 protein. The sample contains fewer than 550,000 distinct CDR3 sequences, 15% to 19% of which appear only once. The junction had 11 bases not matched to a gene; V was cut back by 5 bases and J by 8 bases. Germline lookup yields CDR1 MNHNS and CDR2 SASEGT. CDR3 length: 14 amino acids.

The clonotype originates from a woman aged 18 to 35 with Graves' hyperthyroidism. The chain is built from TRBV6-1 and TRBJ1-2, with TRBD1 identical over 7 bases. The specimen was blood. CDR3 nucleotides: TGTGCCAGCAGTCCGACAGGGTCAAGGGGCGGCTACACCTTC. Residues: CASSPTGSRGGYTF.